These T cell receptor beta chains were read from a single sample in a study of T cell clones after liver transplantation. Sequencing was performed with immunoSEQ multiplex PCR; in TCRdb, only in-frame clones are kept and a portion is missing. The repertoire has about 80,000 clones, 82% of them found once; the top ten carry roughly 0.44%. This sample comprised CD4+ T cells from blood, obtained about 46 months after liver transplant. These receptors originate from a human patient who received a liver transplant. The graft donor may be the source of some T cells. CDR3s include the opening cysteine and the closing phenylalanine or tryptophan. D genes are given only for firm matches. Size values are once, few and many counts, or a class for expanded clones, and some rows have none.

V gene	J gene	clone size	D gene	CDR3 protein	CDR3 DNA
TRBV30	TRBJ1-1	medium-sized	-	CAWSVDSRHNTEAFF	TGTGCCTGGAGTGTAGATTCTCGACATAACACTGAAGCTTTCTTT
TRBV10-2	TRBJ2-2	-	-	CASISGGHGELFF	TGCGCCAGCATATCAGGGGGGCACGGGGAGCTGTTTTTT
TRBV4-1	TRBJ1-4	-	-	CASSQPRTNPGYINEKLFF	TGCGCCAGCAGCCAGCCAAGAACCAATCCAGGGTACATTAATGAAAAACTGTTTTTT
TRBV7-2	TRBJ2-7	few	-	CASSLARQGFYEQYF	TGTGCCAGCAGCTTAGCGCGGCAGGGTTTCTACGAGCAGTACTTC
TRBV11-2	TRBJ2-5	once	TRBD1	CASGRQGMETQYF	TGTGCCAGCGGTAGACAGGGTATGGAGACCCAGTACTTC
TRBV28	TRBJ1-2	medium-sized	-	CASSFGVDGYTF	TGTGCCAGCAGTTTTGGGGTCGATGGCTACACCTTC
TRBV4-1	TRBJ2-3	once	TRBD2	CASSPIAGGGDTQYF	TGCGCCAGCAGCCCCATAGCGGGAGGAGGGGATACGCAGTATTTT
TRBV5-4	TRBJ1-2	once	-	CASSLGQQSNYGYTF	TGTGCCAGCAGCTTAGGACAACAATCTAACTATGGCTACACCTTC
TRBV7-2	TRBJ2-7	-	TRBD1	CASSTSGQGYEQYF	TGTGCCAGCAGCACCTCGGGACAGGGCTACGAGCAGTACTTC
TRBV9	TRBJ2-5	once	-	CASSVGGNQETQYF	TGTGCCAGCAGCGTAGGAGGGAACCAAGAGACCCAGTACTTC
TRBV7-9	TRBJ2-2	-	-	CASSVLGAENTGELFF	TGTGCCAGCAGCGTCCTTGGGGCAGAGAACACCGGGGAGCTGTTTTTT
TRBV4-3	TRBJ2-5	few	-	CASSQVPWPAMGTQYF	TGCGCCAGCAGCCAAGTTCCCTGGCCCGCAATGGGGACCCAGTACTTC
TRBV5-1	TRBJ2-4	-	TRBD2	CASSPIAGSQNIQYF	TGCGCCAGCAGCCCAATAGCGGGTTCACAAAACATTCAGTACTTC
TRBV7-2	TRBJ2-3	-	-	CASSLAGGGDTQYF	TGTGCCAGCAGCTTAGCGGGAGGGGGGGATACGCAGTATTTT
TRBV28	TRBJ1-3	-	-	CATSTSGRGVGNTIYF	TGTGCCACTTCGACCTCAGGACGGGGGGTCGGAAACACCATATATTTT
TRBV4-1	TRBJ1-5	-	-	CASSQEWRVTGLNQPQHF	TGCGCCAGCAGCCAAGAATGGCGGGTCACGGGGCTCAATCAGCCCCAGCATTTT
TRBV27	TRBJ1-1	-	-	CASSFDSMNTEAFF	TGTGCCAGCAGTTTTGACAGTATGAACACTGAAGCTTTCTTT
TRBV28	TRBJ2-5	-	TRBD1	CASSLPGTGQETQYF	TGTGCCAGCAGTCTCCCCGGGACAGGGCAAGAGACCCAGTACTTC
TRBV2	TRBJ1-1	-	-	CASSGAEAFF	TGTGCCAGCAGTGGGGCGGAAGCTTTCTTT
TRBV28	TRBJ2-7	-	TRBD1	CASSYPGTDKYEQYF	TGTGCCAGCAGTTACCCGGGGACAGACAAGTACGAGCAGTACTTC
TRBV30	TRBJ1-2	-	TRBD1	CAWKQGIGYTF	TGTGCCTGGAAACAGGGGATTGGCTACACCTTC
TRBV7-2	TRBJ2-3	-	-	CASSLGQRTDTQYF	TGTGCCAGCAGCTTAGGACAGAGAACCGATACGCAGTATTTT
TRBV4-3	TRBJ2-7	-	TRBD1	CASSQDFTGARNEQYF	TGCGCCAGCAGCCAAGATTTTACAGGGGCTCGTAACGAGCAGTACTTC
TRBV27	TRBJ1-5	-	-	CASSYRKDSNQPQHF	TGTGCCAGCAGCTACAGAAAGGATAGCAATCAGCCCCAGCATTTT
TRBV6-1	TRBJ2-7	-	-	CASGRYEQYF	TGTGCCTCCGGGCGGTACGAGCAGTACTTC
TRBV15	TRBJ2-1	-	-	CATSRDRSGGGEQFF	TGTGCCACCAGCAGAGATCGGTCAGGGGGGGGTGAGCAGTTCTTC
TRBV28	TRBJ2-6	-	-	CASTRGISGANVLTF	TGTGCCAGCACACGTGGAATTTCTGGGGCCAACGTCCTGACTTTC
TRBV9	TRBJ1-4	-	-	CASSVVGAHNEKLFF	TGTGCCAGCAGCGTAGTTGGGGCCCATAATGAAAAACTGTTTTTT
TRBV9	TRBJ2-7	many	TRBD2	CASSPGLAGLEQYF	TGTGCCAGCAGCCCGGGACTAGCGGGACTCGAGCAGTACTTC
TRBV5-1	TRBJ2-1	-	TRBD2	CASSLEGGSYNEQFF	TGCGCCAGCAGTTTGGAGGGCGGGAGCTACAATGAGCAGTTCTTC
TRBV7-8	TRBJ2-1	-	-	CASSLDRFRAQSSYNEQFF	TGTGCCAGCAGCTTAGACCGGTTCCGGGCCCAGAGCTCCTACAATGAGCAGTTCTTC
TRBV6-5	TRBJ2-1	-	TRBD2	CASSFHPSGRANEQFF	TGTGCCAGCAGTTTCCATCCTAGCGGGAGGGCCAATGAGCAGTTCTTC
TRBV2	TRBJ2-5	-	TRBD2	CASGQTSGLEETQYF	TGTGCCAGCGGGCAGACTAGCGGTCTAGAAGAGACCCAGTACTTC
TRBV19	TRBJ1-5	-	TRBD1	CASSPKPGQGKGQPQHF	TGTGCCAGTAGTCCCAAACCGGGACAGGGAAAGGGTCAGCCCCAGCATTTT
TRBV11-2	TRBJ2-1	once	-	CASSLGGQVYNEQFF	TGTGCCAGCAGCTTAGGCGGGCAGGTCTACAATGAGCAGTTCTTC
TRBV30	TRBJ2-3	-	-	CAWSVQGHTQYF	TGTGCCTGGAGTGTACAAGGGCATACGCAGTATTTT
TRBV6-6	TRBJ2-1	-	-	CASSYYSHAGNEQFF	TGTGCCAGCAGTTACTATTCGCACGCGGGGAATGAGCAGTTCTTC